This T cell receptor beta chain was retrieved from a study of blood T cell repertoires in COVID-19. The wider study: Material from acute and convalescent COVID-19 was sourced from the United States, Italy and Spain. PBMCs, B-cell-depleted T cells, or T cells provided the cDNA or gDNA that made up the material.

Original processing methods: Amplifying reference gene primers gave estimates of nucleated cell counts. Sequencing was performed with immunoSEQ multiplex PCR; in TCRdb, only in-frame clones are kept and a portion is missing. For V, J and clone size, that table is used; D and trimming come from the DNA. The table has about 74,000 clones, approximately 84% seen once; the top ten hold around a third. Germline CDR1 and CDR2: SGHRS and YFSETQ. This CDR3 is 17 amino acids long. The junction had 10 bases not matched to a gene; V was cut back by 0 bases and J by 4 bases. The V call is TRBV5-1, the J call TRBJ2-1; 7 bases line up with TRBD2. This clonotype originated in a man in his 70s with acute or convalescent COVID-19. The specimen sequenced was peripheral blood. CDR3: CASSLAVASGLYNEQFF. Here the CDR3 DNA reads TGCGCCAGCAGCTTGGCCGTGGCTAGCGGATTGTACAATGAGCAGTTCTTC.